This entry lists 2 T cell receptor beta chains sequenced from one sample in a study of control samples from healthy donors and cancer patients. The method was immunoSEQ multiplex PCR; TCRdb's version includes in-frame clones alone and lacks a portion of them. This sample has some 130,000 clones; approximately 92% occur once, and the top ten carry about 2.2%. Sequencing was carried out using blood. All receptors derive from a woman aged 45-59 years in good health.

This chain joins TRBV5-4 and TRBJ2-7, with 14 nucleotides matching TRBD2. The CDR3 spans 17 residues. Trimming removed 4 bases from V and 2 bases from J; junction bases left unmatched: 8. Germline lookup yields CDR1 SGHNT and CDR2 YYREEE (reference sequence). CDR3 DNA: TGTGCCAGCAGCCCGGGACTAGCGGGAGCTTTCCCCTACGAGCAGTACTTC. Protein sequence: CASSPGLAGAFPYEQYF.

V usage is TRBV29-1 and J usage is TRBJ1-2; 7 positions agree with TRBD1. In germline, CDR1 is SQVTM, CDR2 ANQGSEA. The CDR3 totals 11 residues. CDR3 in amino acids: CRGWTGEGYTF. The CDR3 DNA reads as TGCAGGGGTTGGACAGGAGAAGGCTACACCTTC.